This is a list of T cell receptor beta chains from one sample in a study of OX40 agonist ivuxolimab in advanced cancers. This table comes from immunoSEQ multiplex PCR, and its TCRdb copy is limited to in-frame clones, with some not included. The sample has about 22,000 clones; 80% to 90% are singletons. Sequenced here: CD4+ or CD8+ T cells sorted from blood, sampled in a trial of the OX40 agonist ivuxolimab. The receptors originated from an adult with an advanced solid tumor such as melanoma, head and neck, liver or kidney cancer. The CDR3 runs from the conserved cysteine through the conserved F or W. Fields, in order: D gene, clone size, J gene, V gene, CDR3 protein, CDR3 DNA. A D gene is named only where the DNA matches it firmly. Some rows mark clone size as missing; the rest say once, few, many or name a class of expanded clone.

>TRBD1|.|TRBJ1-4|TRBV7-2
CASSSGQGRPGNEKLFF
TGTGCCAGCAGCTCGGGACAGGGACGTCCGGGTAATGAAAAACTGTTTTTT
>.|.|TRBJ2-5|TRBV29-1
CSVYRGWSGNQETQYF
TGCAGCGTTTATCGGGGATGGTCCGGGAATCAAGAGACCCAGTACTTC
>TRBD2|.|TRBJ2-5|TRBV7-3
CASSSLAGGQETQYF
TGTGCCAGCAGCTCCTTAGCGGGAGGGCAAGAGACCCAGTACTTC
>.|.|TRBJ2-3|TRBV5-1
CASSFRRSTDTQYF
TGCGCCAGCAGCTTTCGCAGGTCCACAGATACGCAGTATTTT
>.|.|TRBJ2-1|TRBV18
CATKVPYNEQFF
TGTGCCACGAAGGTCCCATACAATGAGCAGTTCTTC
>TRBD2|.|TRBJ2-1|TRBV4-3
CASSQDLSGGLYNEQFF
TGCGCCAGCAGCCAGGATTTGAGCGGGGGGCTTTACAATGAGCAGTTCTTC
>TRBD2|.|TRBJ2-2|TRBV7-2
CASSLPGTSGRVGELFF
TGTGCCAGCAGCTTACCCGGGACTAGCGGGAGGGTCGGGGAGCTGTTTTTT
>.|.|TRBJ1-5|TRBV7-6
CASSLGVRGGNQPQHF
TGTGCCAGCAGCTTAGGAGTCAGGGGAGGCAATCAGCCCCAGCATTTT
>.|.|TRBJ1-1|TRBV29-1
CSVDLPDTSYTEAFF
TGCAGCGTTGATCTCCCGGACACAAGTTACACTGAAGCTTTCTTT
>.|.|TRBJ1-5|TRBV5-5
CASSSEGDGGPQHF
TGTGCCAGCAGCTCGGAGGGGGACGGTGGTCCCCAGCATTTT
>TRBD2|.|TRBJ2-3|TRBV6-5
CASSRSGGSTDTQYF
TGTGCCAGCTCCCGGAGCGGGGGGAGCACAGATACGCAGTATTTT
>.|.|TRBJ1-5|TRBV6-5
CASSSTFDTGNQPQHF
TGTGCCAGCAGTTCTACCTTCGACACAGGCAATCAGCCCCAGCATTTT
>.|once|TRBJ1-5|TRBV27
CASSLGTGWNQPQHF
TGTGCCAGCAGTTTAGGAACAGGGTGGAATCAGCCCCAGCATTTT
>.|.|TRBJ2-2|TRBV18
CASSRVSEGNSNTGELFF
TGTGCCAGCTCACGGGTATCGGAAGGAAACTCGAACACCGGGGAGCTGTTTTTT
>.|.|TRBJ2-1|TRBV5-4
CASSLAAGEQFF
TGTGCCAGCAGCTTGGCGGCAGGTGAGCAGTTCTTC
>.|.|TRBJ2-7|TRBV7-9
CASSSFGGEQYF
TGTGCCAGCAGCTCCTTCGGGGGCGAGCAGTACTTC